This T cell receptor (beta chain) stems from a study of T cell changes during pregnancy in multiple sclerosis. The CDR3 totals 15 residues. CDR1 is SGHRS and CDR2 is YFSETQ in the germline V gene. Trimming took 4 bases from V and 0 from J, leaving 13 bases between them. Method: immunoSEQ multiplex PCR; TCRdb's copy keeps in-frame clones and lacks some. The sample holds over 85,000 clones, 85% to 95% seen once. The TCR originated in a female donor in good health, enrolled as a control in a pregnancy study. The chain couples TRBV5-1 to TRBJ1-1, with D perhaps matching TRBD1 (6 bases). Sample: peripheral blood, taken in the first trimester of pregnancy. The CDR3 is CASSLWTEMNTEAFF. The DNA of the CDR3 is TGCGCCAGCAGCCTCTGGACAGAGATGAACACTGAAGCTTTCTTT.